The 8 T cell receptor beta chains reported below all come from one sample, sequenced in a study of T-cell memory formation after mild COVID-19. TCRdb recomputed calls from the 5' RACE reads with MiXCR, one row per CDR3 protein. The table lists about 130,000 distinct CDR3 sequences, about 6% of them singletons. Sequenced: PBMCs or a T cell subset sorted from them (not recorded which). Receptors originate from an adult woman who had mild COVID-19 (a few samples of this study predate the infection). Cell type and time point are not known.

This clonotype appeared a few times. The V and J genes are TRBV20-1 and TRBJ2-7; the match to TRBD1 covers 10 bases. The CDR3 contains 16 residues. J gave up 2 bases and V 0 bases, and 7 bases lay outside the gene matches. CDR1 is DFQATT, CDR2 SNEGSKA, per germline (reference sequence). This CDR3 reads CSARDEGQGPPYEQYF. The CDR3 region has the DNA TGCAGTGCTAGAGATGAGGGACAGGGGCCTCCCTACGAGCAGTACTTC.

This clonotype was observed many times. The chain carries TRBV18 and TRBJ2-7; either TRBD1 or TRBD2 may fit D (5 bases each). The CDR3 spans 14 residues. Between the trimmed V and J ends, which lost 0 bases and 2 bases, there was a span of 8 bases. Germline V gives CDR1 KGHSH, CDR2 LQKENI. The CDR3 DNA reads TGTGCCAGCTCACCACCCGGGACGCCCTACGAGCAGTACTTC. Protein product: CASSPPGTPYEQYF.

The chain couples TRBV24-1 to TRBJ2-1, with TRBD2 matching over 9 bases. V trimming: 7 bases; J trimming: 8 bases; junction bases outside the gene matches: 8. This CDR3 is built from 14 residues. CDR1 and CDR2 from the germline V gene are KGHDR and SFDVKD. The CDR3 loop is CATSDPGTSYEQFF. The CDR3 nucleotides are TGTGCCACCAGCGATCCCGGGACTAGCTATGAGCAGTTCTTC.

This clonotype occurred many times. The chain recombines TRBV20-1 with TRBJ1-4; the D is unclear. Per germline, CDR1 DFQATT and CDR2 SNEGSKA (reference sequence). There are 14 residues in the CDR3. V lost 6 bases and J 0 bases, leaving 11 bases between the germline ends. Here the CDR3 reads CSARKVPTNEKLFF. CDR3 in DNA: TGCAGTGCCCGGAAGGTCCCAACTAATGAAAAACTGTTTTTT.

The chain uses TRBV11-2 and TRBJ1-3, with 10 bases lining up with TRBD1. The CDR3 contains 18 residues. Trimming took 1 base from V and 0 from J; bases not matched to a gene: 6. Looked up from germline, CDR1 is SGHAT and CDR2 is FQNNGV. The chain's CDR3 is CASSLAGTGASSGNTIYF. The CDR3 DNA follows: TGTGCCAGCAGCTTAGCCGGGACAGGGGCGAGCTCTGGAAACACCATATATTTT.

Many counts were recorded for this clonotype. The V gene is TRBV10-3, the J gene TRBJ2-3, with 9 bases that match TRBD2. The V and J ends lost 3 bases and 2 bases, in that order; junction bases with no gene match: 6. The CDR3 is 16 residues long. CDR1 is ENHRY and CDR2 is SYGVKD in the germline V gene. CDR3 region: CAISDSGRSITDTQYF. The CDR3 DNA is TGTGCCATCAGTGATAGCGGGAGATCGATCACAGATACGCAGTATTTT.

This clonotype was observed at least ten times. This chain uses TRBV6-1 with TRBJ2-3; 7 bases match TRBD1. In germline, CDR1 is MNHNS, CDR2 SASEGT. Trimming at V came to 5 bases and at J to 3 bases, leaving 11 bases not matched to a gene. This CDR3 contains 16 residues. CDR3 in DNA: TGTGCCAGCAGTTTAACTCAGGGGGTTACAACAGATACGCAGTATTTT. Protein product: CASSLTQGVTTDTQYF.

The chain combines TRBV9 with TRBJ2-7; perhaps TRBD2 as D (6 bases). This CDR3 has 13 amino acids. Germline V lookup: CDR1 SGDLS, CDR2 YYNGEE. V lost 1 base and J 7 bases, leaving 12 bases between the germline ends. In DNA, the CDR3 is TGTGCCAGCAGCGTACTAGCGACTGGTGAGCAGTACTTC. Its protein is CASSVLATGEQYF.